This T cell receptor (beta chain) was obtained from a study of OX40 agonist ivuxolimab in advanced cancers. Across the study: Mean age roughly 65 years, range about 20 to 79; about 85% male.

Whole-study results and caveats: Among the lowest peripheral clonal expansion occurred in 0.1-3.0 mg/kg partial responders. The expanded peripheral T cells' antigen specificity was not determined.

Generated by immunoSEQ multiplex PCR, the TCRdb table keeps only in-frame clones and is missing some. The table shows roughly 100,000 clones, with roughly nine tenths occurring only once. As concerns this clone: Its specificity is not known.

Autoimmune disease history or systemic immunosuppression led to patient exclusion. This CDR3 has 14 amino acids. V was clipped by 0 bases and J by 1 base, with 6 bases between them. The germline CDR1 and CDR2 sequences are SGHTA and FQGTGA. The chain is built from TRBV7-3 and TRBJ1-1; TRBD1 might be the D (6 bases). The TCR originated in an adult with an advanced solid tumor such as melanoma, head and neck, liver or kidney cancer. The sample was CD4+ or CD8+ T cells sorted from blood, taken in a trial of the OX40 agonist ivuxolimab. This CDR3 is CASSLTTGNTEAFF. The CDR3 DNA is TGTGCCAGCAGCTTAACGACAGGGAACACTGAAGCTTTCTTT.